This T cell receptor (beta chain) was captured by sequencing in a study of cytomegalovirus exposure and HLA in healthy donors (dated by TCRdb to 2015 to 2018). Regarding the study in general: An earlier analysis of 587 of the donors reported about 260 Gb of sequence data and 117 million unique TCR beta sequences obtained from around 190 million T cells. A later analysis re-examined previously published TCR beta repertoires from about 700 donors and added high-resolution HLA genotyping to investigate patterns of TCR occurrence. High-throughput TCR immunosequencing, statistical association of individual TCRs with disease status, and machine learning were combined to predict cytomegalovirus infection status. The study used immunosequencing to profile the T cell repertoires of 600 to 850 subjects and linked those repertoires to cytomegalovirus serostatus. Along with the approximately 650-subject first cohort, a separate validation cohort of over a hundred different subjects was used. The genetic ancestry cluster associated with self-reported Caucasian donors included 80% to 90% of the roughly 400 genotyped donors. An early release that covered fewer than 750 HLA-typed donors contained approximately 300 gigabases of sequencing data and 70 million to 100 million unique TCR sequences. HLA typing covered class I and class II loci at four-digit resolution. The later analysis used no new phenotypic data to find candidate immune exposures, relying instead on TCR beta sequences and their occurrence across donors. An earlier analysis of around 580 of the donors used high-throughput TCR beta sequencing to judge whether each TCR beta V gene segment behaved as functional or pseudogenic. The number of typed donors differed by locus: about 620-640 for A, B, C, DRB1 and DQB1; 500 to 550 for DQA1; 600 to 610 for DPA1; and around 450 for DPB1. Among a few hundred genotyped donors of the cohort, an average of around 240,000 unique TCR beta nucleotide sequences were sequenced per donor, roughly a sixth of them non-productive. Because of strong linkage in the cohort, roughly five DR-DQ haplotypes were treated as single units for association and clustering. All discovery cohort repertoires had been generated using a single sequencing platform. The study was designed to test whether signatures of past pathogen exposure could be identified by cataloging public T cell receptors. Donor age, sex, ethnicity and CMV serostatus were compiled together with the repertoire data. Genome-wide SNP genotypes for about 55% of the roughly 670 donors were used in a later genetic analysis, which treated that subset as a discovery cohort.

Library generation was performed with the immunoSEQ multiplex PCR assay. For the multiplex PCR, a mixture combining 60 forward primers for TCR Vbeta segments and 13 reverse primers for TCR Jbeta segments was used. The CDR3 region of rearranged TCR beta genes was amplified from genomic DNA with a multiplex PCR assay. Amplified TCR beta libraries were sequenced as 87-base-pair reads on the Illumina HiSeq System. Turning to the authors' computational methods: A later analysis counted tens of millions of unique TCR beta chains across the approximately 700 repertoires, and some 11 million of these chains were shared by at least two donors. A nearest-neighbor algorithm error-corrected the raw reads and collapsed the reads into unique sequences, merging closely related sequences to remove PCR and sequencing errors. CDR3 sequences were aligned to IMGT reference sequences to assign V, D and J gene segments. For a sequence to be retained, a match of at least six nucleotides to both a V gene segment and a J gene segment was required. A rearrangement was called productive if the CDR3 had no stop codons and remained in frame with V and J, and every other rearrangement was called non-productive. Following IMGT convention, CDR3 was defined as the stretch from the second conserved V-encoded cysteine up to the conserved J-encoded phenylalanine. The earlier analysis of more than 450 of the donors excluded sequences that lacked an unambiguous match to a single V gene segment. In an earlier analysis of approximately 560 of the donors, a V segment was called functional when productive rearrangements were above 56.7%, and segregating when the standard deviation between donors exceeded 5%. A statistical classification framework was built for diagnosing cytomegalovirus status from the catalog of TCR beta chain sequences. In a later analysis, V and J genes were assigned by comparing TCR nucleotide sequences against IMGT/GENE-DB human TR gene sequences. Using the TCRdist pipeline, a later analysis assigned CDR3 sequences along with most-parsimonious VDJ recombination scenarios. A later analysis defined each TCR beta chain by its CDR3 amino acid sequence plus V-gene family, and excluded reads lacking a unique V-gene family. To address suspected cross-contamination and a sequencing artifact, a later analysis removed approximately 600 highly shared, low-generation-probability nucleotide sequences. For each public chain, a later analysis derived a clonal expansion index from normalized ranks of inferred template counts within each repertoire. Generation probabilities in a later analysis came from a VDJ recombination model fitted to out-of-frame rearrangements, and those results were checked against IGoR. A later analysis scored TCR-TCR, TCR-HLA and TCR-CMV co-occurrence with hypergeometric tests, applying a repertoire-size bias correction to TCR pairs. In a later analysis, false discovery rates were estimated by permuting HLA or CMV assignments 20 times. In a later analysis, co-occurring TCRs were grouped with DBSCAN, and TCRdist sequence similarity was added when clustering was performed within HLA-allele-positive subsets. Repertoires with fewer than 30,000 or more than 120,000 public chains, plus five repertoires with anomalous nucleotide sharing, were excluded from co-occurrence clustering. TCRdb stores this immuneACCESS table with in-frame sequences only. Part of the clones is absent; in the studies checked, under half of the shortfall reflects unresolved V genes, and no reason is known for the rest. Clonal size and the V and J genes are those of that table, whereas D and trimming came from the DNA. The sample table lists 100,000 to 150,000 clones, more than 65% of them with a count of one. The ten largest clones add up to roughly an eighth of the sample.

This clone was counted ten times or more. Its recognized antigen is unknown. Per-nucleotide qualities are absent, and no much larger clonotype sits a single base away. The germline V gene sets CDR1 to MDHEN and CDR2 to SYDVKM. Including the terminal cysteine and phenylalanine, the CDR3 comprises 16 residues. Only CDR3 DNA remains: 48 bases, in frame from the first base. Compared with germline, V lacks 2 bases and J lacks 7 bases; bases without a gene match: 8. The cohort was made up of about 610 healthy bone marrow donors. At the time of sampling, every cohort member was nominally healthy, though immune exposures that went unrecorded were likely present. The donor tested CMV seropositive, placing the donor among the 289 seropositive members of the cohort. Each donor provided a peripheral blood sample, and peripheral blood mononuclear cells were used for TCR beta sequencing. The Qiagen DNeasy Blood Extraction Kit was used to extract genomic DNA from the blood cell samples.

The paper's findings and limits, for the study overall: The only immune exposure information available for the cohort was CMV serostatus. Sequencing depth was assumed to be roughly uniform across donors in the presence/absence analyses, though that assumption may not hold. In an earlier analysis of fewer than 750 of the donors, most TCR beta V segments were observed in productive rearrangements about 87% or about 30% of the time, broadly matching IMGT annotations. HLA typing was unavailable for some donors at each locus, so association tests used only the typed subset. In a later analysis, HLA-associated TCR beta chains were found to be more clonally expanded and to have lower generation probabilities than equally common non-associated chains. In vitro tests confirmed that a few of the cytomegalovirus-associated TCR beta chains recognize cytomegalovirus antigens. A later analysis found that TCR association rates varied across HLA loci, with DRB1 alleles showing the most associated TCRs and HLA-C alleles the fewest. The study gave a list of about 160 TCR beta chains associated with cytomegalovirus. V-gene and J-gene trimming of TCR beta chains was associated with a missense DCLRE1C variant in a later genetic analysis, and the association was replicated in an independent cohort. The earlier analysis of 587 of the donors excluded over 15 rarely observed V segments, including chromosome 9 orphons, because counts were too low. Some IMGT-functional V segments, including TRBV6-2 and TRBV6-3, could not be told apart with the 87-base-pair reads, so those segments were excluded. The classifier was reported to diagnose cytomegalovirus status with high specificity and sensitivity in both the original cohort and the validation cohort. Strong co-occurrence of HLA alleles, especially DR and DQ, made assigning TCR associations to individual alleles difficult. Most TCR sequences were seen in very few donors, while some public TCRs were found in many individuals. A cluster of highly shared sequence variants was judged likely to be a technical artifact of the sequencing pipeline. Correlated functional status among segregating V segments might be attributable to linkage disequilibrium, but an unknown experimental factor could not be ruled out. It was suggested by the authors that the approach could potentially be generalized to other disease states and immunological phenotypes. In this cohort, only TCR beta chains were sequenced, and detectable features were limited by the absence of alpha or paired-chain data. In a later analysis, several top co-occurrence clusters were reported to appear linked to parvovirus B19, influenza, CMV and Epstein-Barr virus. Most CMV-associated TCR beta chains appeared to be HLA-restricted in a later analysis, and the HLA associations seemed to be driven largely by CMV exposure. A further reported finding was that TCR beta sequences accurately predicted the HLA-A and HLA-B alleles for most subjects in the first cohort. In a later genetic analysis, fewer N-insertions in productive TCRs were reported among donors in an Asian-associated ancestry cluster than the roughly 700-donor mean. At a false discovery rate of 0.05, a later analysis linked some 17,000 TCR beta sequences to specific HLA alleles.

Sequencing was carried out using PBMCs. Recombination connected TRBV28 to TRBJ2-1, and TRBD2 matches 10 of the central bases. The receptor was isolated from a woman aged 60-75 years in good health and CMV-seropositive. This receptor has the CDR3 CASSLPSGRSGNEQFF. Here is the DNA: TGTGCCAGCAGTTTACCTAGCGGGAGATCAGGAAATGAGCAGTTCTTC.